This T cell receptor beta chain appears in the sequencing data of a study of T cell clonotyping in hematopoietic cell transplantation. Whole-study results and caveats: Higher Inverse Simpson Index values in graft donor and pretransplant recipient predicted broader posttransplant TCR diversity. Without cell sorting, CD4 versus CD8 contributions remain unresolved. At the given depth, recipient repertoires were over 95% de novo clonotypes.

The J segment lost 2 bases and the V segment lost 1 base, leaving 14 bases of the junction unmatched. This CDR3 is built from 19 residues. Germline loops: CDR1 SGDLS, CDR2 YYNGEE. For this clone: Its antigen is undetermined.

Only in-frame clones appear in the TCRdb table, and some are missing; sequencing was by immunoSEQ multiplex PCR. In the table there are thousands of clones, under 85% of which are singletons. Recipients were bled about 28 days pretransplant and at posttransplant days 30, 100, 180. The origin of this receptor is a male patient aged 60 to 75 who had an allogeneic stem cell transplant from an unrelated donor, so T cells may come from the graft donor. Some clones in this sample may be carry-over from other donors' samples. The sample here was peripheral blood mononuclear cells, taken 180 days after allogeneic stem cell transplant. The chain is built from TRBV9 and TRBJ2-1; 8 bases line up with TRBD2. CDR3 DNA: TGTGCCAGCAGCGTATCCTCGGTTAGCGGGGTTCCTGCCTACAATGAGCAGTTCTTC. Amino acids: CASSVSSVSGVPAYNEQFF.